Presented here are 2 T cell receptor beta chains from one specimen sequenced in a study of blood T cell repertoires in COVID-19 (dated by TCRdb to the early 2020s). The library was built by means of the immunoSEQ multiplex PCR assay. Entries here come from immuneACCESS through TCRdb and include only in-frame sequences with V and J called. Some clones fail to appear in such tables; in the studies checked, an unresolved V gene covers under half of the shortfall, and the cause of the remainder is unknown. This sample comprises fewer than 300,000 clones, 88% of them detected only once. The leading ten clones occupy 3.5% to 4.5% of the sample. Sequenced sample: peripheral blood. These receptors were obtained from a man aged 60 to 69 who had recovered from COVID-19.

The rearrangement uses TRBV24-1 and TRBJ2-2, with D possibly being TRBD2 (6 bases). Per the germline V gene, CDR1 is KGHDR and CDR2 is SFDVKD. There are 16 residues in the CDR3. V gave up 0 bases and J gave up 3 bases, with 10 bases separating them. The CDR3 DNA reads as TGTGCCACCAGTGATTTGCGGGGGAAAGACACCGGGGAGCTGTTTTTT. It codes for CATSDLRGKDTGELFF.

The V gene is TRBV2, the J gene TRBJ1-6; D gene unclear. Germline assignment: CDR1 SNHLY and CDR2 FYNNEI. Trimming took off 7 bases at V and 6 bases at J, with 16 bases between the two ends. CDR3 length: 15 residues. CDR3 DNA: TGTGCCAGCACTTTACAGCCTGTTGGTAATTCACCCCTCCACTTT. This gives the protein CASTLQPVGNSPLHF. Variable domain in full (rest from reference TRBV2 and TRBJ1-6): EPEVTQTPSHQVTQMGQEVILRCVPISNHLYFYWYRQILGQKVEFLVSFYNNEISEKSEIFDDQFSVERPDGSNFTLKIRSTKLEDSAMYFCASTLQPVGNSPLHFGNGTRLTVT.